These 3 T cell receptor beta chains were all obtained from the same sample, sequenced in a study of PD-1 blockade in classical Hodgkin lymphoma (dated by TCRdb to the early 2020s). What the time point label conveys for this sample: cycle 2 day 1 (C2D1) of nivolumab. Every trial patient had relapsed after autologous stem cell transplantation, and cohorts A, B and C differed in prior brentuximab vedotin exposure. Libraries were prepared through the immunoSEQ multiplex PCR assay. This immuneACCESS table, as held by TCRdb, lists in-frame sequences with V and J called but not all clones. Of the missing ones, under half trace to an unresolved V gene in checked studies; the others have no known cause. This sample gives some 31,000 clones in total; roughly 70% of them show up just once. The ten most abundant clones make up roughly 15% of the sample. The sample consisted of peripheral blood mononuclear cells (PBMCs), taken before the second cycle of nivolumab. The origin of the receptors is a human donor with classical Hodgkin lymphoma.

CDR3 loop: CASSPEQGIHNEQFF. The CDR3 DNA reads as TGTGCCAGCTCACCGGAACAGGGGATTCACAATGAGCAGTTCTTC. This chain uses TRBV18 with TRBJ2-1; TRBD1 agrees at 7 bases. Trimming took 3 bases from V and 5 from J; bases not matched to a gene: 7. The germline CDR1 and CDR2 sequences are KGHSH and LQKENI. This CDR3 comprises 15 residues.

The CDR3 here is CASSQDGAGGDQPQHF. The CDR3 bases are TGCGCCAGCAGCCAAGATGGGGCGGGGGGGGATCAGCCCCAGCATTTT. The chain employs TRBV4-3 and TRBJ1-5; D possibly corresponds to TRBD1 (5 bases). Trimming shortened V by 0 bases and J by 5 bases, and 14 bases separated the two germline ends. This CDR3 comprises 16 residues. Germline V gives CDR1 LGHNA, CDR2 YSLEER.

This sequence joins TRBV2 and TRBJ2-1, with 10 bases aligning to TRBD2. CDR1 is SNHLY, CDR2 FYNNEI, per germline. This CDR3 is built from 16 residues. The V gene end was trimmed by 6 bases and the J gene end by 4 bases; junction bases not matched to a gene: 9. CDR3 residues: CASRGSRLAGYNEQFF. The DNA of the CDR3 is TGTGCCAGCAGGGGATCCAGACTAGCGGGTTACAATGAGCAGTTCTTC.